A single sample gave rise to the 19 T cell receptor beta chains below, sequenced in a study of cytomegalovirus exposure and HLA in healthy donors. PCR was performed using 60 Vbeta and 13 Jbeta primers. The repertoire was sequenced with immunoSEQ multiplex PCR; TCRdb's copy has only in-frame clones and lacks some. The sample lists some 87,000 clones, around 77% occurring once. Sequencing input: PBMCs. The source of these receptors is a man over 45 in good health and CMV-seropositive.

The chain links TRBV7-6 to TRBJ2-6, with 10 bases lining up with TRBD2. Germline CDR1 reads SGHVS; CDR2 reads FNYEAQ. This CDR3 has 19 residues. Trimming cost V 1 base and J 1 base; bases outside gene matches: 7. The CDR3 coding sequence is TGTGCCAGCAGCTTAGTAGCGGGGGGCCGCCGTTCTGGGGCCAACGTCCTGACTTTC. Translation: CASSLVAGGRRSGANVLTF.

The rearrangement uses TRBV7-2 and TRBJ1-1, with D perhaps TRBD1 (5 bases). Between the trimmed V and J ends, which lost 1 base and 5 bases, there was a span of 20 bases. CDR1 and CDR2 from the germline V gene are SGHTA and FQGNSA. The CDR3 is made up of 17 amino acids. The CDR3, as DNA: TGTGCCAGCAGCTTAGGGGCTTTTCGGCCCCGGGGGACTGAAGCTTTCTTT. Protein product: CASSLGAFRPRGTEAFF.

For this clone: The junction does not match germline at one end; this may be a read error. This chain links TRBV7-9 with TRBJ2-6; TRBD1 agrees at 8 bases. The germline V gene encodes CDR1 SEHNR and CDR2 FQNEAQ (reference sequence). CDR3 length: 16 residues. This CDR3 reads CSSSTGQGSGANVLTF. For the CDR3, the DNA is TGTTCCAGCAGCACCGGACAGGGTTCTGGGGCCAACGTCCTGACTTTC.

The chain's CDR3 is CASSINQGWDNEQFF. The CDR3 DNA is TGTGCCAGTAGTATTAACCAGGGGTGGGACAATGAGCAGTTCTTC. The chain uses TRBV19 and TRBJ2-1; perhaps TRBD1 as D (6 bases). The germline V gene encodes CDR1 LNHDA and CDR2 SQIVND (reference sequence). The germline V and J ends were trimmed by 3 bases and 5 bases, with 14 bases remaining between them. The CDR3 sequence is 15 residues long.

This rearrangement joins TRBV5-1 to TRBJ2-3; 7 bases map to TRBD2. In germline, CDR1 is SGHRS, CDR2 YFSETQ. V dropped 0 bases and J dropped 1; count of bases not matched to a gene: 5. This CDR3 is built from 16 residues. CDR3 amino acids: CASSLGLADRTDTQYF. In DNA, the CDR3 is TGCGCCAGCAGCTTGGGTCTAGCGGATCGCACAGATACGCAGTATTTT.

The chain recombines TRBV10-3 with TRBJ2-5; maybe TRBD2 (5 bases). Near its end, the DNA agrees better with TRBJ2-7, so the J call may be wrong. Germline CDR1 is ENHRY and CDR2 is SYGVKD. This CDR3 has 12 residues. CDR3 sequence reads: CAINGKGDEQYF. Written as DNA, the CDR3 is TGTGCCATCAACGGGAAAGGCGACGAGCAGTACTTC.

The CDR3: CASRTTSTEAFF. The CDR3 DNA sequence: TGTGCCAGCAGGACAACGAGCACTGAAGCTTTCTTT. V usage is TRBV6-5 and J usage is TRBJ1-1; D not certain. Trimming shortened V by 6 bases and J by 4 bases, and 9 bases separated the two germline ends. The CDR3 runs 12 residues. Germline CDR1 and CDR2: MNHEY and SVGAGI.

The V gene is TRBV10-2, the J gene TRBJ2-1; D remains unclear. This CDR3 contains 13 residues. Trimming stripped 3 bases from V and 5 bases from J, with 8 bases between. Germline assignment: CDR1 WSHSY and CDR2 SAAADI. CDR3 bases: TGCGCCAGCAGTGAAAGACTGAACAATGAGCAGTTCTTC. Translation gives CASSERLNNEQFF.

V and J are TRBV7-2 and TRBJ1-5, with TRBD1 as a possible D gene (6 bases). Deletions cut 2 bases from V and 8 bases from J, with 7 bases between. Germline V gene sequence: CDR1 SGHTA, CDR2 FQGNSA. The CDR3 is 12 residues long. As DNA, the CDR3 is TGTGCCAGCAGCTTACCAGGGGAGCCCCAGCATTTT. Its translation is CASSLPGEPQHF.

This chain connects TRBV5-8 to TRBJ2-3; TRBD2 matches 12 bases. The J segment lost 4 bases and the V segment lost 0 bases, leaving 0 bases of the junction unmatched. Germline CDR1 reads SGHTS; CDR2 reads YDEGEE. The length of the CDR3 is 15 residues. The CDR3 loop reads CASSLGLAGADTQYF. In DNA, the CDR3 is TGTGCCAGCAGCTTGGGACTAGCGGGGGCAGATACGCAGTATTTT.

This clone was counted only a few times. At one end, the junction sequence differs from germline, possibly due to a read error. This chain uses TRBV5-6 with TRBJ2-1, with a tentative D call TRBD2 (6 bases). Germline CDR1 SGHDT, CDR2 YYEEEE. This CDR3 has 15 residues. CDR3 sequence: CASTLVASAYNEQLF. In DNA form, the CDR3 reads TGTGCCAGCACCCTGGTGGCTAGCGCGTACAATGAGCAGCTCTTC.

The rearrangement links TRBV7-2 to TRBJ1-3, with D uncertain. Trimming removed 10 bases at V and 4 bases at J, with 17 bases between. CDR1 is SGHTA and CDR2 is FQGNSA in the germline V gene. The CDR3 is 14 residues long. The CDR3 bases are TGTGCCACTTCGCGGAACTCGGTAGGAAACACCATATATTTT. Its protein product is CATSRNSVGNTIYF.

The chain employs TRBV19 and TRBJ1-2, with 8 bases aligning to TRBD1. The trim removed 6 bases at V and 3 bases at J, leaving 6 bases unmatched. This CDR3 is built from 14 residues. Germline CDR1 is LNHDA and CDR2 is SQIVND (reference sequence). CDR3 in amino acids: CASSPDRVDYGYTF. In DNA, the CDR3 is TGTGCCAGTAGCCCGGACAGGGTCGACTATGGCTACACCTTC.

This clone was observed a handful of times. This chain links TRBV4-3 with TRBJ1-5; TRBD1 might be the D (5 bases). With 0 bases removed from V and 9 bases from J, the gap between germline ends came to 15 bases. The CDR3 is made up of 15 amino acids. Germline CDR1 is LGHNA and CDR2 is YSLEER. This chain's CDR3 is CASSQEFAGDRPQHF. The CDR3 coding sequence is TGCGCCAGCAGCCAAGAATTCGCGGGGGATCGGCCCCAGCATTTT.

V gene TRBV30 combines with J gene TRBJ2-7, with 12 bases fitting TRBD1. Trimming at V came to 0 bases and at J to 7 bases, leaving 10 bases not matched to a gene. Germline assignment: CDR1 GTSNPN and CDR2 SVGIG (reference sequence). This CDR3 is built from 16 residues. CDR3 nucleotide sequence: TGTGCCTGGAGTGTAGGGACAGGGGGCTCCCCAGGAGAGCAGTACTTC. Residues: CAWSVGTGGSPGEQYF.

The gene calls are TRBV6-5 and TRBJ1-4; TRBD1 aligns across 8 bases. V lost 3 bases and J lost 7; bases outside the gene matches: 7. The CDR3 runs 15 residues. Germline CDR1 is MNHEY and CDR2 is SVGAGI. CDR3 amino acids: CASSYDSGGVEKLFF. The CDR3 coding sequence is TGTGCCAGCAGTTATGATTCAGGGGGCGTTGAAAAACTGTTTTTT.

V and J are TRBV10-2 and TRBJ2-5; 8 bases agree with TRBD2. Germline values: CDR1 WSHSY, CDR2 SAAADI. The CDR3 length is 16 residues. V lost 4 bases, J lost 6 bases, and 13 bases stayed unmatched. The CDR3 bases are TGCGCCAGCAGTGTTGGCCGGGGGGGCCTGGTTCAGACCCAGTACTTC. Amino acid sequence: CASSVGRGGLVQTQYF.

The chain has TRBV29-1 and TRBJ2-1; D not certain. The V end lost 7 bases, the J end lost 0 bases, and 10 bases lay between the germline ends. This CDR3 contains 13 residues. Germline CDR1 reads SQVTM; CDR2 reads ANQGSEA. The CDR3 DNA follows: TGCAGCGCCCCCTACAGCTCCTACAATGAGCAGTTCTTC. It is translated as CSAPYSSYNEQFF.

The rearrangement joins TRBV30 to TRBJ2-1; the match to TRBD2 covers 8 bases. Germline V gene sequence: CDR1 GTSNPN, CDR2 SVGIG (reference sequence). The length of the CDR3 is 13 residues. Losses at the gene ends were 2 bases for V and 7 bases for J; bases not matched to a gene: 4. The CDR3 loop reads CAWSPIAGNEQFF. The DNA for the CDR3 is TGTGCCTGGAGTCCTATAGCGGGGAATGAGCAGTTCTTC.